This TCR beta chain was sequenced for a study of blood T cell repertoires in COVID-19. Sequencing used immunoSEQ multiplex PCR; TCRdb keeps in-frame clones, though not all of them. The data hold some 370,000 clones, with around 87% observed a single time. As regards this clone: Other DNA sequences in the sample encode the same CDR3.

The sequenced sample was peripheral blood. The TCR originated in a woman in her twenties or thirties with COVID-19, enrolled during active disease.

CDR3 in DNA: TGTGCCAGCAGCCTAGCGGGACCCTACGAGCAGTACTTC. Translated: CASSLAGPYEQYF. This chain joins TRBV28 and TRBJ2-7; 9 nucleotides line up with TRBD2. From germline, CDR1 is MDHEN and CDR2 SYDVKM. V gave up 6 bases and J gave up 2 bases; unmatched junction bases: 2. The CDR3 has 13 amino acids.